This TCR beta chain was observed in a study of blood T cell repertoires in COVID-19. J was trimmed by 5 bases and V by 2 bases; bases with no gene match: 3. The germline CDR1 and CDR2 sequences are MNHEY and SVGAGI. This CDR3 region has 16 residues. Repertoires were generated with immunoSEQ multiplex PCR, while TCRdb's copy carries only in-frame clones and drops some. The sample consists of roughly 160,000 clones, about 87% of them appearing once. Sequencing was performed on peripheral blood. The chain is built from TRBV6-5 and TRBJ2-3, with 14 bases lining up with TRBD2. This clonotype was obtained from a man in his sixties with acute or convalescent COVID-19. The CDR3 bases are TGTGCCAGCAGTTACGGGACTAGCGGGGGTAGAGATACGCAGTATTTT. It codes for CASSYGTSGGRDTQYF.